This TCR beta chain emerged from a study of T cells in localized non-small cell lung cancer. Trimming took 0 bases from V and 10 from J, leaving 14 bases between them. This CDR3 spans 15 amino acids. Germline-derived CDR1 and CDR2 are SGHRS and YFSETQ. TCRdb's copy holds only in-frame clones and misses some; the assay was immunoSEQ multiplex PCR. The sample includes around 28,000 clones, 94% of them seen just once. The chain uses TRBV5-1 and TRBJ1-6; D uncertain. Sequencing was performed on peripheral blood, taken before any cancer treatment. This receptor was taken from a woman aged 40-75 years with stage I lung adenocarcinoma. The CDR3 region is CASSLGSGDDSPLHF. The CDR3 DNA follows: TGCGCCAGCAGCTTGGGTTCCGGGGATGACTCACCCCTCCACTTT.